This passage covers 30 T cell receptor beta chains from one sample sequenced in a study of cytomegalovirus exposure and HLA in healthy donors (dated by TCRdb to the late 2010s). The library came from the immunoSEQ multiplex PCR assay. For the multiplex PCR, a mixture combining 60 forward primers for TCR Vbeta segments and 13 reverse primers for TCR Jbeta segments was used. This immuneACCESS table, as held by TCRdb, lists in-frame sequences with V and J called but not all clones. Of the missing ones, under half trace to an unresolved V gene in checked studies; the others have no known cause. This sample holds approximately 100,000 clones; about 79% were observed only once. The biggest ten clones account for roughly 1.2% of the sample. The sample was PBMCs. Source of these receptors: a woman aged 18-30 years in good health and CMV-seronegative.

The chain employs TRBV7-9 and TRBJ2-1; 11 bases are a match to TRBD2. The CDR3 is 17 residues long. After removal of 5 bases from V and 6 bases from J, the junction contained 12 bases not matched to a gene. Germline V gene sequence: CDR1 SEHNR, CDR2 FQNEAQ (reference sequence). In DNA, the CDR3 is TGTGCCAGCAGCCCATCTAGCGGGGGGCTTGGCGCCAATGAGCAGTTCTTC. Protein product: CASSPSSGGLGANEQFF. Full variable domain (outside the CDR3, taken from reference TRBV7-9 and TRBJ2-1): DTGVSQNPRHKITKRGQNVTFRCDPISEHNRLYWYRQTLGQGPEFLTYFQNEAQLEKSRLLSDRFSAERPKGSFSTLEIQRTEQGDSAMYLCASSPSSGGLGANEQFFGPGTRLTVL.

This chain connects TRBV7-2 to TRBJ1-5, with unresolved D. V was pared by 4 bases and J by 6 bases, with 10 bases between. The CDR3 sequence is 13 residues long. Germline CDR1 and CDR2: SGHTA and FQGNSA. The CDR3 loop reads CASSSRRGQPQHF. In DNA, the CDR3 is TGTGCCAGCAGCTCCCGAAGAGGTCAGCCCCAGCATTTT.

The chain joins TRBV7-3 to TRBJ2-4, with 9 bases that match TRBD1. This CDR3 is 17 amino acids long. Trimming removed 4 bases from V and 1 base from J; junction bases left unmatched: 8. Germline CDR1 and CDR2: SGHTA and FQGTGA. The CDR3 coding sequence is TGTGCCAGCAGCTCATACCTACAGGGGGCTGCCAAAAACATTCAGTACTTC. Translation gives CASSSYLQGAAKNIQYF.

CDR3 in DNA: TGTGCCAGCAGTTATGTGTTTGGACAGGGTGAAGCCTACGAGCAGTACTTC. Amino acids: CASSYVFGQGEAYEQYF. This chain connects TRBV28 to TRBJ2-7; 8 bases match TRBD1. Losses at the gene ends were 4 bases for V and 2 bases for J; bases not matched to a gene: 13. The germline gives CDR1 MDHEN, CDR2 SYDVKM. There are 17 residues in the CDR3. The full variable domain, rest sourced from reference TRBV28 and TRBJ2-7, is DVKVTQSSRYLVKRTGEKVFLECVQDMDHENMFWYRQDPGLGLRLIYFSYDVKMKEKGDIPEGYSVSREKKERFSLILESASTNQTSMYLCASSYVFGQGEAYEQYFGPGTRLTVT.

The V and J genes are TRBV7-2 and TRBJ2-4; TRBD2 matches 14 bases. The length of the CDR3 is 18 residues. Germline V CDR1 and CDR2: SGHTA, FQGNSA. V lost 5 bases to trimming and J lost 6 bases; unmatched junction nucleotides: 12. Written as DNA, the CDR3 is TGTGCCAGCAGCCCCCGACTAGCGGGGGGGCTGGGGAGAAACATTCAGTACTTC. Translated, it gives CASSPRLAGGLGRNIQYF.

The rearrangement uses TRBV7-9 and TRBJ1-4; D gene unclear. There are 12 residues in the CDR3. Trimming left V 7 bases short and J 4 bases short, with 7 bases between. The germline V gene has CDR1 SEHNR and CDR2 FQNEAQ (reference sequence). The CDR3 coding sequence is TGTGCCAGCACCCAAAATAATGAAAAACTGTTTTTT. It codes for CASTQNNEKLFF.

V and J are TRBV7-2 and TRBJ1-6; D is unclear. The CDR3 is 15 amino acids. Germline V gene sequence: CDR1 SGHTA, CDR2 FQGNSA. The V end was cut by 1 base, the J end by 0 bases, with 4 bases between. CDR3 sequence: CASSLGSSYNSPLHF. CDR3 in DNA: TGTGCCAGCAGCTTAGGGAGCTCCTATAATTCACCCCTCCACTTT.

This clone has more than one count but fewer than ten. V is TRBV6-5 and J is TRBJ2-2; 8 positions agree with TRBD2. After removal of 6 bases from V and 6 bases from J, the junction contained 9 bases not matched to a gene. The length of the CDR3 is 15 residues. Germline assignment: CDR1 MNHEY and CDR2 SVGAGI. The chain's CDR3 is CASSFGGAVSGELFF. DNA for the CDR3: TGTGCCAGCAGCTTCGGGGGGGCAGTTTCCGGGGAGCTGTTTTTT.

The chain links TRBV6-6 to TRBJ1-6; TRBD1 aligns across 9 bases. The CDR3 has 16 amino acids. The J segment lost 6 bases and the V segment lost 5 bases, leaving 8 bases of the junction unmatched. Looked up from germline, CDR1 is MNHNY and CDR2 is SVGAGI (reference sequence). The CDR3 bases are TGTGCCAGCAGTCAGACCGGGACAGGGAGTAATTCACCCCTCCACTTT. This translates into CASSQTGTGSNSPLHF.

The V and J genes are TRBV4-1 and TRBJ2-4; a weak D match, TRBD2 (6 bases). The CDR3 has 18 amino acids. V lost 2 bases and J lost 3, with 20 bases in between. Germline V CDR1 and CDR2: MGHRA, YSYEKL. The CDR3 DNA sequence: TGCGCCAGCAGCCAAAGGTTGGTTTTACGGGGGAACAAAAACATTCAGTACTTC. It translates to CASSQRLVLRGNKNIQYF.

This clone was counted only a few times. V and J are TRBV29-1 and TRBJ2-7; 7 bases are a match to TRBD2. CDR3 size: 16 residues. The germline CDR1 and CDR2 sequences are SQVTM and ANQGSEA. The junction had 11 bases not matched to a gene; V was cut back by 0 bases and J by 3 bases. The CDR3, as DNA: TGCAGCGTTGAAGATGGGGCAGGGATAGCGGGCTACGAGCAGTACTTC. Residues: CSVEDGAGIAGYEQYF.

The gene calls are TRBV7-9 and TRBJ1-4, with 11 bases matching TRBD1. The germline CDR1 and CDR2 sequences are SEHNR and FQNEAQ (reference sequence). This CDR3 has 16 amino acids. The junction had 7 bases not matched to a gene; V was cut back by 2 bases and J by 8 bases. Here the CDR3 reads CASSLRRGQGGEKLFF. DNA of the CDR3: TGTGCCAGCAGCTTAAGAAGGGGACAGGGGGGAGAAAAACTGTTTTTT.

The chain recombines TRBV14 with TRBJ2-5; no clear D. The germline V gene has CDR1 SGHDN and CDR2 FVKESK. The CDR3 is 12 residues long. Deletions cut 3 bases from V and 4 bases from J, with 6 bases between. CDR3 DNA sequence: TGTGCCAGCAGCCATAATCTAGAGACCCAGTACTTC. It codes for CASSHNLETQYF.

The chain has TRBV4-1 and TRBJ2-3; 8 bases fit TRBD2. Germline assignment: CDR1 MGHRA and CDR2 YSYEKL. V gave up 1 base and J gave up 3 bases; unmatched junction bases: 6. The CDR3 covers 16 residues. CDR3: CASSQAGGERTDTQYF. The CDR3 DNA reads as TGCGCCAGCAGCCAAGCGGGAGGGGAGAGGACAGATACGCAGTATTTT.

This clone appeared a single time. The gene calls are TRBV4-2 and TRBJ2-1; 12 nucleotides align to TRBD2. Looked up from germline, CDR1 is LGHNA and CDR2 is YNFKEQ. CDR3 length equals 18 residues. With V trimmed by 4 bases and J by 5 bases, 12 bases remained unmatched. CDR3 amino acids: CASSLRLAGETLNNEQFF. CDR3 DNA: TGTGCCAGCAGCCTTCGACTAGCGGGGGAAACCTTGAACAATGAGCAGTTCTTC.

This clone occurred once. V is TRBV28 and J is TRBJ2-5; D unclear. With the DNA end fitting TRBJ2-7 better, the J assignment may be wrong. Per germline, CDR1 MDHEN and CDR2 SYDVKM. This CDR3 contains 12 residues. The CDR3 loop reads CASSFSDYEQYF. The CDR3 DNA reads as TGTGCCAGCAGTTTTTCCGACTACGAGCAGTACTTC.

The sample holds one count of this clone. The chain recombines TRBV11-2 with TRBJ2-3, with D maybe TRBD1 (6 bases). Trimming took 2 bases from V and 0 from J, leaving 9 bases between them. The CDR3 loop spans 15 amino acids. Germline loops: CDR1 SGHAT, CDR2 FQNNGV. The CDR3 is CASSLLRGSTDTQYF. DNA of the CDR3: TGTGCCAGCAGCTTATTAAGGGGGAGCACAGATACGCAGTATTTT.

The rearrangement joins TRBV7-9 to TRBJ2-3, with 7 positions matching TRBD2. The CDR3 is 17 residues long. Germline loops: CDR1 SEHNR, CDR2 FQNEAQ (reference sequence). After removal of 3 bases from V and 0 bases from J, the junction contained 9 bases not matched to a gene. DNA for the CDR3: TGTGCCAGCAGCTTCCCGGGGGGAGGGAAAAGCACAGATACGCAGTATTTT. This sequence encodes CASSFPGGGKSTDTQYF.

V gene TRBV4-3 combines with J gene TRBJ1-2; D is ambiguous. Germline V CDR1 and CDR2: LGHNA, YSLEER. V was cut by 1 base and J by 4 bases, with 7 bases left in between. The CDR3 is 13 residues long. CDR3 residues: CASSQGAGYGYTF. The DNA of the CDR3 is TGCGCCAGCAGCCAAGGGGCGGGCTATGGCTACACCTTC.

Here the CDR3 reads CASGGEQFF. CDR3 nucleotides: TGTGCCAGTGGAGGCGAGCAGTTCTTC. The rearrangement joins TRBV28 to TRBJ2-1; possibly TRBD2 for D (5 bases). V was cut by 9 bases and J by 10 bases, with 7 bases left in between. Per germline, CDR1 MDHEN and CDR2 SYDVKM. This CDR3 is built from 9 residues.

This clone has a single count. DNA for the CDR3: TGTGCCAGCAGCCTCGCCTCCGGCAGGGGCCAAGATTCACCCCTCCACTTT. Its translation is CASSLASGRGQDSPLHF. The rearrangement joins TRBV4-2 to TRBJ1-6; TRBD1 might be the D (6 bases). Germline loops: CDR1 LGHNA, CDR2 YNFKEQ. The V end lost 4 bases, the J end lost 8 bases, and 21 bases lay between the germline ends. The CDR3 is 17 amino acids.

The chain links TRBV7-2 to TRBJ2-3; D is undetermined. Germline CDR1 reads SGHTA; CDR2 reads FQGNSA. V was shortened by 1 base and J by 5 bases, with 13 bases between the two germline ends. The CDR3 has 15 residues. CDR3 DNA: TGTGCCAGCAGCTTAGACTTTCTCGTTAGAGATACGCAGTATTTT. Residues: CASSLDFLVRDTQYF.

The J gene is TRBJ2-5, the V gene TRBV7-8; perhaps TRBD1 as D (6 bases). The J call may be faulty, since TRBJ2-7 better matches the DNA end. CDR1 and CDR2 (germline): SGHVS, FQNEAQ. The CDR3 sequence is 16 residues long. The CDR3 sequence: CASSREGVRVSYEQYF. The CDR3 DNA reads TGTGCCAGCAGCCGAGAGGGGGTCAGGGTGTCCTACGAGCAGTACTTC.

The V call is TRBV9, the J call TRBJ1-1; 7 positions agree with TRBD1. Per germline, CDR1 SGDLS and CDR2 YYNGEE. Losses at the gene ends were 4 bases for V and 3 bases for J; bases not matched to a gene: 6. The CDR3 contains 14 residues. In DNA form, the CDR3 reads TGTGCCAGCAGCAGTTTGACAGGGTACACTGAAGCTTTCTTT. As protein: CASSSLTGYTEAFF.

The J gene is TRBJ2-1, the V gene TRBV15; maybe TRBD1 (5 bases). The CDR3 extends over 14 amino acids. The germline V gene has CDR1 LNHNV and CDR2 YYDKDF (reference sequence). V was shortened by 3 bases and J by 13 bases, with 19 bases between the two germline ends. CDR3 sequence: CATSSIAVWGGQFF. For the CDR3, the DNA is TGTGCCACCAGCAGCATTGCCGTGTGGGGCGGCCAGTTCTTC.

The chain joins TRBV7-9 to TRBJ2-5; D may be TRBD2 (5 bases). There are 13 residues in the CDR3. Germline V gene lookup returns CDR1 SEHNR and CDR2 FQNEAQ (reference sequence). V dropped 5 bases and J dropped 11 bases, with 18 bases sitting between them. The CDR3 DNA follows: TGTGCCAGCAGCAACGGGGTTGGAGGAGAGCAGTACTTC. Translated, it gives CASSNGVGGEQYF.

The chain has TRBV7-2 and TRBJ1-5, with 9 bases aligning to TRBD1. The J segment lost 1 base and the V segment lost 4 bases, leaving 2 bases of the junction unmatched. This CDR3 has 15 amino acids. Germline V gene data show CDR1 as SGHTA and CDR2 as FQGNSA. The CDR3 bases are TGTGCCAGCAGCTCAGACAGGGGGAGCAATCAGCCCCAGCATTTT. This encodes CASSSDRGSNQPQHF.

V usage is TRBV6-4 and J usage is TRBJ1-2; 7 positions match TRBD1. Losses at the gene ends were 4 bases for V and 6 bases for J; bases not matched to a gene: 8. The CDR3 runs to 14 residues. Looked up from germline, CDR1 is MRHNA and CDR2 is SNTAGT. The CDR3 DNA follows: TGTGCCAGCAGTGCGGAAAGGGACAGTGATGGCTACACCTTC. It encodes CASSAERDSDGYTF.

The chain has TRBV6-1 and TRBJ1-2; D perhaps matches TRBD1 (5 bases). There are 13 residues in the CDR3. V lost 10 bases and J lost 3, with 15 bases in between. The germline V gene encodes CDR1 MNHNS and CDR2 SASEGT. The DNA for the CDR3 is TGTGCCACTCTGGGCGTGACAGACTATGGCTACACCTTC. Translating gives CATLGVTDYGYTF.

The chain recombines TRBV12-5 with TRBJ2-5; tentative D call: TRBD1 (5 bases). The ends were cut back, 6 bases at V and 2 bases at J, with 19 bases in the middle. Germline V CDR1 and CDR2: LGHNT, FRNRAP. This CDR3 is built from 16 residues. The CDR3 DNA is TGTGCTAGTGGGCCGATGCTCCAGGGATTGCAAGAGACCCAGTACTTC. Protein product: CASGPMLQGLQETQYF.